The next 16 T cell receptor beta chains were all read from a single sample in a study of human thymus T cells. Generated by immunoSEQ multiplex PCR, the TCRdb table keeps only in-frame clones and is missing some. The sample lists tens of thousands of clones; 90% to 95% were seen once. Thymic samples were excised during corrective heart operations. Source material: thymus tissue. These receptors were collected from a girl less than two years old with a congenital heart defect but otherwise immunologically healthy.

The V and J genes are TRBV6-1 and TRBJ2-7; D unclear. The ends were cut back, 9 bases at V and 1 base at J, with 13 bases in the middle. The CDR3 extends over 13 amino acids. CDR1 and CDR2 (germline): MNHNS, SASEGT. The DNA of the CDR3 is TGTGCCAGTCAGATGGCATTATCCTACGAGCAGTACTTC. Its translation: CASQMALSYEQYF.

The CDR3 sequence is CSVETLAGSIVEQFF. The DNA for the CDR3 is TGCAGCGTTGAAACGCTAGCGGGAAGTATTGTTGAGCAGTTCTTC. The chain combines TRBV29-1 with TRBJ2-1, with 9 bases identical to TRBD2. The trim removed 2 bases at V and 9 bases at J, leaving 11 bases unmatched. The CDR3 spans 15 residues. CDR1 SQVTM and CDR2 ANQGSEA come from the germline V gene.

The chain joins TRBV5-5 to TRBJ2-1; a weak D match, TRBD2 (5 bases). V lost 4 bases, J lost 9 bases, and 14 bases lay in between. The CDR3 is 13 residues long. Germline V gene sequence: CDR1 SGHKS, CDR2 YYEKEE (reference sequence). CDR3 sequence: CASSITGKGEQFF. The CDR3 nucleotides read TGTGCCAGCAGCATTACCGGGAAAGGTGAGCAGTTCTTC. Full variable domain (rest looked up from reference TRBV5-5 and TRBJ2-1): DAGVTQSPTHLIKTRGQQVTLRCSPISGHKSVSWYQQVLGQGPQFIFQYYEKEERGRGNFPDRFSARQFPNYSSELNVNALLLGDSALYLCASSITGKGEQFFGPGTRLTVL.

The table lists this clone with a count of one. This chain connects TRBV4-2 to TRBJ1-4; D not resolved. Germline lookup yields CDR1 LGHNA and CDR2 YNFKEQ. The CDR3 sequence is 13 residues long. Trimming cost V 1 base and J 6 bases, with 6 bases left between them. In DNA, the CDR3 is TGTGCCAGCAGCCAAGGCCCTGATGAAAAACTGTTTTTT. Protein: CASSQGPDEKLFF.

The chain combines TRBV30 with TRBJ2-3; D may be TRBD1 (5 bases). V shed 4 bases and J shed 2 bases, with 10 bases lying between them. This CDR3 comprises 13 residues. Per the germline V gene, CDR1 is GTSNPN and CDR2 is SVGIG (reference sequence). The DNA for the CDR3 is TGTGCCTGGAACAGGTCAAACACAGATACGCAGTATTTT. As protein: CAWNRSNTDTQYF.

This clone was observed a handful of times. This chain links TRBV14 with TRBJ2-2; D gene unclear. The CDR3 extends over 13 amino acids. Germline assignment: CDR1 SGHDN and CDR2 FVKESK. The V end was cut by 1 base, the J end by 2 bases, with 2 bases between. The CDR3 here is CASSQANTGELFF. CDR3 in DNA: TGTGCCAGCAGCCAAGCAAACACCGGGGAGCTGTTTTTT.

This rearrangement joins TRBV27 to TRBJ2-7; D tentatively fits TRBD1 or TRBD2 (5 bases each). CDR1 and CDR2 from the germline V gene are MNHEY and SMNVEV (reference sequence). Trimming shortened V by 5 bases and J by 4 bases, and 18 bases separated the two germline ends. The CDR3 contains 15 residues. CDR3 sequence reads: CASSGKPGPPYEQYF. DNA for the CDR3: TGTGCCAGCAGTGGGAAACCGGGACCTCCGTACGAGCAGTACTTC.

The CDR3 region is CASSEGRRTQYF. CDR3 bases: TGCGCCAGCAGCGAGGGACGGAGAACGCAGTATTTT. This sequence joins TRBV5-1 and TRBJ2-3; the D call may be TRBD1 or TRBD2 (5 bases each). Trimming left V 4 bases short and J 9 bases short, with 12 bases between. The length of the CDR3 is 12 residues. Germline CDR1 SGHRS, CDR2 YFSETQ.

The V call is TRBV4-1, the J call TRBJ2-5; TRBD1 aligns across 8 bases. The V gene end was trimmed by 0 bases and the J gene end by 5 bases; junction bases not matched to a gene: 11. From germline, CDR1 is MGHRA and CDR2 YSYEKL. The CDR3 consists of 17 residues. CDR3 sequence reads: CASSQDSQGAATETQYF. Here the CDR3 DNA reads TGCGCCAGCAGCCAAGATTCTCAGGGGGCGGCGACGGAGACCCAGTACTTC.

The chain is built from TRBV4-2 and TRBJ2-2, with TRBD2 matching over 9 bases. V lost 4 bases, J lost 2 bases, and 20 bases stayed unmatched. Germline-derived CDR1 and CDR2 are LGHNA and YNFKEQ. The CDR3 loop spans 21 amino acids. Written as DNA, the CDR3 is TGTGCCAGCAGCCCTCCTTGGATGCAGGTTCTAGCGGGAAGAAACACCGGGGAGCTGTTTTTT. Translating it yields CASSPPWMQVLAGRNTGELFF.

The chain employs TRBV2 and TRBJ2-1; 10 bases agree with TRBD2. Trimming took 7 bases from V and 4 from J; bases not matched to a gene: 13. Germline CDR1 is SNHLY and CDR2 is FYNNEI. This CDR3 has 17 amino acids. CDR3 residues: CASTLPRGTSVYNEQFF. The CDR3 DNA sequence: TGTGCCAGCACTCTCCCCCGCGGGACTAGCGTGTACAATGAGCAGTTCTTC. Supplemented by reference TRBV2 and TRBJ2-1, the full variable domain reads EPEVTQTPSHQVTQMGQEVILRCVPISNHLYFYWYRQILGQKVEFLVSFYNNEISEKSEIFDDQFSVERPDGSNFTLKIRSTKLEDSAMYFCASTLPRGTSVYNEQFFGPGTRLTVL.

The chain joins TRBV29-1 to TRBJ2-5; D unresolved. The germline V and J ends were trimmed by 4 bases and 2 bases, with 8 bases remaining between them. Germline V lookup: CDR1 SQVTM, CDR2 ANQGSEA. The CDR3 has 12 residues. In DNA, the CDR3 is TGCAGCGTTGCAAGGAATCAAGAGACCCAGTACTTC. Its translation: CSVARNQETQYF.

V is TRBV7-2 and J is TRBJ1-1, with D tentatively TRBD1 (5 bases). Germline CDR1 and CDR2: SGHTA and FQGNSA. The V gene lost 1 base and the J gene lost 6 bases, with 18 bases spanning the gap. The CDR3 length is 16 residues. CDR3 loop: CASSLEDGGANPEAFF. The CDR3 DNA reads as TGTGCCAGCAGCTTAGAGGACGGAGGGGCAAATCCTGAAGCTTTCTTT. Variable domain in full (rest from reference TRBV7-2 and TRBJ1-1): GAGVSQSPSNKVTEKGKDVELRCDPISGHTALYWYRQSLGQGLEFLIYFQGNSAPDKSGLPSDRFSAERTGGSVSTLTIQRTQQEDSAVYLCASSLEDGGANPEAFFGQGTRLTVV.

This sequence joins TRBV6-5 and TRBJ1-2; 7 bases line up with TRBD1. The CDR3 has 13 residues. Germline V lookup: CDR1 MNHEY, CDR2 SVGAGI. V dropped 5 bases and J dropped 6; count of bases not matched to a gene: 6. CDR3 region: CASSTTGVDGYTF. The CDR3 bases are TGTGCCAGCAGTACCACAGGGGTCGATGGCTACACCTTC.

V is TRBV7-2 and J is TRBJ2-3; D not certain. The V gene lost 8 bases and the J gene lost 3 bases, with 9 bases spanning the gap. This CDR3 is built from 12 residues. The germline CDR1 and CDR2 sequences are SGHTA and FQGNSA. CDR3 loop: CASEQSTDTQYF. Here the CDR3 DNA reads TGTGCCAGCGAACAGAGTACAGATACGCAGTATTTT.

The CDR3 sequence: CASSLEGNEQFF. The DNA for the CDR3 is TGCGCCAGCAGCTTGGAGGGGAATGAGCAGTTCTTC. The chain carries TRBV5-1 and TRBJ2-1, with D maybe TRBD1 (5 bases). Germline V gene sequence: CDR1 SGHRS, CDR2 YFSETQ. The CDR3 sequence is 12 residues long. Trimming stripped 0 bases from V and 7 bases from J, with 5 bases between.